The entry below describes one T cell receptor (beta chain). Its antigen remains unidentified. No base quality information exists; no much larger clone differs at one position. This entry comes from a study of PD-L1 blockade in urothelial cancer (dated by TCRdb to 2016 to 2017). Notes on the research overall: Every patient began therapy in about 2014 and was given atezolizumab 1,200 mg intravenously every 3 weeks. Twenty-five of 29 patients were identified as males with urothelial cancer of bladder origin, and a prior smoking history was reported by 18 of 29 patients. Patients had an ECOG performance status of 0 or 1 and had received between 0 and 3 prior chemotherapy regimens. Blood samples were analyzed at 3 weeks after treatment start (second dose) and at 6 weeks after treatment start. A median of roughly 140,000 T cells and approximately 83,000 unique TCRs was obtained from blood samples, and a median clonality of 0.080 was observed. The study was an exploratory multi-omic analysis of somatic, immune and clinical correlates of response to PD-L1 blockade with atezolizumab in urothelial cancer. Pretreatment tumor samples, along with matched peripheral blood collected serially before and after atezolizumab treatment, underwent TCR sequencing. Progression-free survival longer than 6 months counted as durable clinical benefit, and TCR features were additionally tested against both progression-free and overall survival. Whole exome sequencing and RNA sequencing of pretreatment tumors were performed alongside TCR sequencing in the same patients. Durable clinical benefit was achieved by nine patients and was not achieved by 20 patients. Some 29 patients had pretreatment blood TCR-seq, about 24 had at least one posttreatment blood collection, and about 24 had tumor TCR-seq.

Each PCR received spiked-in synthetic TCR analog templates so that absolute template abundance could be estimated from read counts. The immunoSEQ assay was used to amplify TCRbeta CDR3 regions from genomic DNA with bias-controlled V and J gene primers. Sequencing of rearranged TCRbeta segments was done at approximately 20X coverage. The study's own analysis went as follows. Clustering was used to correct sequencing errors, and CDR3s were annotated against IMGT so that V, D and J genes could be assigned. Out-of-frame and stop-codon sequences were excluded, and only productive TCRbeta rearrangements were used in downstream analyses. To compute clonality, Shannon entropy was normalized by the log of the number of unique productive sequences and then subtracted from one. Fisher's exact test with Benjamini-Hochberg correction, at a threshold of adjusted p below 0.01, was used to find clones that differed between time points or between blood and tumor. Sourced from immuneACCESS, this table was stored by TCRdb with only in-frame sequences that have V and J called. A share of the clones is absent; for the studies checked, an unresolved V gene accounts for under half, and the remainder has no known explanation. Clonal size and the V and J genes are those of that table, whereas D and trimming came from the DNA. The sample data list 50,000 or so clones, and 77% of these were observed just once. More than 3.5% of the sample belongs to the ten largest clones.

The cohort comprised around 30 patients with locally advanced or metastatic urothelial carcinoma treated at Memorial Sloan Kettering on a trial protocol. Peripheral blood mononuclear cells were collected pretreatment and during treatment, with between 1 and 8 total time points obtained per patient. The Qiagen DNeasy Blood extraction kit was used to purify genomic DNA from total PBMCs and tumor samples. PBMCs were collected pretreatment and during treatment, and were isolated and stored as previously described. V was cut back by 7 bases and J by 2 bases, leaving a gap of 5 bases between them. The CDR3 numbers 11 residues from cysteine through phenylalanine. The read is trimmed to its CDR3 DNA, 33 bases read in frame from base 1. As encoded in the germline V gene, CDR1 is MNHNS while CDR2 is SASEGT. Broader findings and caveats from the paper: Because of the small sample size (n of about 29) and the many exploratory analyses performed, the results are intended to be regarded as hypothesis-generating. A pretreatment peripheral blood TCR clonality below the median was linked to improved progression-free and overall survival. Greater expansion of tumor-associated TCR clones in peripheral blood 3 weeks after the start of treatment was observed in patients with durable benefit (n of about 20, p = 0.022).

The TCR was taken from a man between 65 and 79 years old with urothelial cancer. This chain is built from TRBV6-1 and TRBJ1-1; there is no confident call for the D gene. The source was PBMCs, collected around atezolizumab (anti-PD-L1) treatment. The CDR3 is CASMRNTEAFF. Here is the DNA: TGTGCCAGCATGAGAAACACTGAAGCTTTCTTT.